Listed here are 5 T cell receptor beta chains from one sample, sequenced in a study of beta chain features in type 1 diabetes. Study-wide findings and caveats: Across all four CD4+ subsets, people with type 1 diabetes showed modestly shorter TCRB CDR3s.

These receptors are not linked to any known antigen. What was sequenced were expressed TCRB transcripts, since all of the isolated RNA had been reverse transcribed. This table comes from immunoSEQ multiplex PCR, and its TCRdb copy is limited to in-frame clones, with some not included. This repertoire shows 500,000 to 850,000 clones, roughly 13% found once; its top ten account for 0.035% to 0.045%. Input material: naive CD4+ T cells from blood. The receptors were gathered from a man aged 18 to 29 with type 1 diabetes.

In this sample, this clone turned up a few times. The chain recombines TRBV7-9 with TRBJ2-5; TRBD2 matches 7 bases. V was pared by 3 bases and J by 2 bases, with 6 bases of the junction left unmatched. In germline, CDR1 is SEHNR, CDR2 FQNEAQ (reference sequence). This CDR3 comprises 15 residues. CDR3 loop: CASSFAGTTQETQYF. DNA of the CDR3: TGTGCCAGCAGCTTCGCCGGGACTACGCAAGAGACCCAGTACTTC.

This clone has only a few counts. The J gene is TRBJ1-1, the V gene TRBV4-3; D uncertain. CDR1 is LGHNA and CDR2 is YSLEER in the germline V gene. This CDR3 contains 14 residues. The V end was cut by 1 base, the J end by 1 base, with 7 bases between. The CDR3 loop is CASSQVSGNTEAFF. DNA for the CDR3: TGCGCCAGCAGCCAAGTCTCCGGGAACACTGAAGCTTTCTTT.

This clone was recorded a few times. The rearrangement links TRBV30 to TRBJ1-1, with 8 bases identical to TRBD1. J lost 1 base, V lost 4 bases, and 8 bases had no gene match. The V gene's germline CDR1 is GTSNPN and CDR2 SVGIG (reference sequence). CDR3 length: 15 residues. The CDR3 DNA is TGTGCCTGGAAGAGGGCAGGGGGCTGGAACACTGAAGCTTTCTTT. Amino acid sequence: CAWKRAGGWNTEAFF. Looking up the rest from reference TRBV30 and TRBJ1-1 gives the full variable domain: SQTIHQWPATLVQPVGSPLSLECTVEGTSNPNLYWYRQAAGRGLQLLFYSVGIGQISSEVPQNLSASRPQDRQFILSSKKLLLSDSGFYLCAWKRAGGWNTEAFFGQGTRLTVV.

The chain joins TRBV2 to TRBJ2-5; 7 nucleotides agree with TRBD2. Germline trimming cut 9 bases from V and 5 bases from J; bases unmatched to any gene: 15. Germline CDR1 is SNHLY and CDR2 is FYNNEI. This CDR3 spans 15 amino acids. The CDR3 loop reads CARGIKRLAQETQYF. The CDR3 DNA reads TGTGCCAGGGGGATAAAGAGACTAGCCCAGGAGACCCAGTACTTC.

This chain's CDR3 is CASSLVLGLYGYTF. The DNA of the CDR3 is TGTGCCAGCAGCTTAGTGTTAGGCCTTTATGGCTACACCTTC. The chain links TRBV7-2 to TRBJ1-2; D uncertain. V dropped 1 base and J dropped 5 bases, with 11 bases sitting between them. The CDR3 spans 14 residues. Germline loops: CDR1 SGHTA, CDR2 FQGNSA.